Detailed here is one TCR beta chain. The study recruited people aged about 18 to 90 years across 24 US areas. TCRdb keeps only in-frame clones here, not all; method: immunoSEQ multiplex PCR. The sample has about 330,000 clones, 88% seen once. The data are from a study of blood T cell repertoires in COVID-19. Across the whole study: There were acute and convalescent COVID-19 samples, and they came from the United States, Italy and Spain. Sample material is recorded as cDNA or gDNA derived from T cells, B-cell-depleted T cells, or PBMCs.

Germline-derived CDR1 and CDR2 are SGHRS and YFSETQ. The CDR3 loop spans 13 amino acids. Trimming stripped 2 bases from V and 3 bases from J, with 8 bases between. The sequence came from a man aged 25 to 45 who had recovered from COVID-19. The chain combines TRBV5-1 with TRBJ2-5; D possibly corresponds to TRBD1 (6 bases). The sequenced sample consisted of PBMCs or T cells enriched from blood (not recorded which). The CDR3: CASSFTGKETQYF. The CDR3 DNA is TGCGCCAGCAGCTTTACAGGGAAAGAGACCCAGTACTTC.